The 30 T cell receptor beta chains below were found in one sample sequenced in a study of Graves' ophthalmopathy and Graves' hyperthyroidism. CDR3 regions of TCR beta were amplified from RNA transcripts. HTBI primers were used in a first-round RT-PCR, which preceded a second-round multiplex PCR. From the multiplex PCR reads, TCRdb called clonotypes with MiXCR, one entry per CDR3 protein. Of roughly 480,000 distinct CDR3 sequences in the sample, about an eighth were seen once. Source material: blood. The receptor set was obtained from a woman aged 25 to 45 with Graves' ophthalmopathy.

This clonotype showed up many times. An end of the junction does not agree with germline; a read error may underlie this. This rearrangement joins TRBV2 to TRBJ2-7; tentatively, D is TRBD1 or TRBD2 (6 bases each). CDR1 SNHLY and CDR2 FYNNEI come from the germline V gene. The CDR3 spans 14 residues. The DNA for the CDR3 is TGTGCCGGCAGGACACGGGGGCTCAGCCACGAGCAGTACTTC. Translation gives CAGRTRGLSHEQYF.

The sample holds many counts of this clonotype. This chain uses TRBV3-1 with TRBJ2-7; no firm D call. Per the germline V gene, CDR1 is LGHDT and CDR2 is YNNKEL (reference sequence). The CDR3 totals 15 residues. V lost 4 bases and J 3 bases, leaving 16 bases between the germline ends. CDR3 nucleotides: TGTGCCAGCAGCCCGAGACCCACTGGTGGCTACGAGCAGTACTTC. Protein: CASSPRPTGGYEQYF.

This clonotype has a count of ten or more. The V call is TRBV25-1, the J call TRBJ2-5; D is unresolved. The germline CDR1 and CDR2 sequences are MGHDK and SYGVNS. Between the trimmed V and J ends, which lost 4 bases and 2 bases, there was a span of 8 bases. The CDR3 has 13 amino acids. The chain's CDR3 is CASSARQQETQYF. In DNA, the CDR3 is TGTGCCAGCAGTGCGCGTCAACAAGAGACCCAGTACTTC.

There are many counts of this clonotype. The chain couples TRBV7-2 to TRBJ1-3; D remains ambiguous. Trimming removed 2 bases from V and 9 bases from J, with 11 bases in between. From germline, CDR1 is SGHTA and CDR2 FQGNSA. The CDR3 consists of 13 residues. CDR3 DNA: TGTGCCAGCAGCTTAACAGTTCTTGGCACCATATATTTT. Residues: CASSLTVLGTIYF.

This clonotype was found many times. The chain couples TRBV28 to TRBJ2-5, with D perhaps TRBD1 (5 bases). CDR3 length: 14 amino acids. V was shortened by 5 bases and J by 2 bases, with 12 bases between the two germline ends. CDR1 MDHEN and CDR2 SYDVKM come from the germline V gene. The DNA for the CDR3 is TGTGCCAGCAGTATGTGGACAAATCAAGAGACCCAGTACTTC. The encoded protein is CASSMWTNQETQYF. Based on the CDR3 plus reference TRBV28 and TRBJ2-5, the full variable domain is DVKVTQSSRYLVKRTGEKVFLECVQDMDHENMFWYRQDPGLGLRLIYFSYDVKMKEKGDIPEGYSVSREKKERFSLILESASTNQTSMYLCASSMWTNQETQYFGPGTRLLVL.

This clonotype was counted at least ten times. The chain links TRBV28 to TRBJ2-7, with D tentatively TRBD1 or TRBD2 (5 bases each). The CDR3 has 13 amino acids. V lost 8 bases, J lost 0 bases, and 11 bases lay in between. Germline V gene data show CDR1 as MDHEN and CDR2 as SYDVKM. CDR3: CASAGTYSYEQYF. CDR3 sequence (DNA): TGTGCCAGCGCCGGGACCTACTCCTACGAGCAGTACTTC.

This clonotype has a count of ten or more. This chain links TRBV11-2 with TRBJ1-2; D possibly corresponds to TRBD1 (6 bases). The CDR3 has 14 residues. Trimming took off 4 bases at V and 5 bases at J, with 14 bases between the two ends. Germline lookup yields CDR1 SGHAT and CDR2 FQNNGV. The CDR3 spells CASSSLDSGYGYTF. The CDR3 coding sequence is TGTGCCAGCAGCTCTTTGGACAGTGGATATGGCTACACCTTC.

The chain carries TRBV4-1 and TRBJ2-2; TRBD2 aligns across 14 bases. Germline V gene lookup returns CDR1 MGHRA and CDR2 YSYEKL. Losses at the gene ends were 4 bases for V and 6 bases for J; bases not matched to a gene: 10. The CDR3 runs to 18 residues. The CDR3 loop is CASSPLGTSGRQAGELFF. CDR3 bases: TGCGCCAGCAGCCCACTTGGGACTAGCGGGAGACAAGCCGGGGAGCTGTTTTTT.

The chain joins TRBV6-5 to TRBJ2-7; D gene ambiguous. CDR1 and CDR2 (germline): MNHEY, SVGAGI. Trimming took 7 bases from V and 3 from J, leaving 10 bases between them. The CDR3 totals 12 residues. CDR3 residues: CASNSWGYEQYF. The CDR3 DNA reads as TGTGCCAGCAATTCGTGGGGCTACGAGCAGTACTTC.

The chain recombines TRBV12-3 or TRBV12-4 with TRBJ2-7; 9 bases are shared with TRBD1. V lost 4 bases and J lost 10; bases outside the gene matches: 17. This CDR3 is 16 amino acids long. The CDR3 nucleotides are TGTGCCAGCAGTTCGCTTTTTTTGGGACAGGGTCGACCTCAGTACTTC. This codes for CASSSLFLGQGRPQYF.

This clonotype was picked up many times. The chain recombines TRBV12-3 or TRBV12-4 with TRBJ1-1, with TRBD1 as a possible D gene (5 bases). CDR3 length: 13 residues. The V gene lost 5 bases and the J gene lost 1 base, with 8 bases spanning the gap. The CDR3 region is CASSPRANTEAFF. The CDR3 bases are TGTGCCAGCAGTCCCAGGGCGAACACTGAAGCTTTCTTT.

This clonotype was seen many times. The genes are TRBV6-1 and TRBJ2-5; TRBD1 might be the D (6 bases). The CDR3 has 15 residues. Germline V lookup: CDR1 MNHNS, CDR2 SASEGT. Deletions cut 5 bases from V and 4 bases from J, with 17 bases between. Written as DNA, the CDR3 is TGTGCCAGCAGTCTCACAGGGCAAGGGGTAGAGACCCAGTACTTC. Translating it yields CASSLTGQGVETQYF.

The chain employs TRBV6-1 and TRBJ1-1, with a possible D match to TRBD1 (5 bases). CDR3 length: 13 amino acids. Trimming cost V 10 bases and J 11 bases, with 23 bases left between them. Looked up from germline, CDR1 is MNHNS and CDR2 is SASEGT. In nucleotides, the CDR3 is TGTGCCACCGGGGCGTCTCTCAGAACTGGTGCTTTCTTT. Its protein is CATGASLRTGAFF.

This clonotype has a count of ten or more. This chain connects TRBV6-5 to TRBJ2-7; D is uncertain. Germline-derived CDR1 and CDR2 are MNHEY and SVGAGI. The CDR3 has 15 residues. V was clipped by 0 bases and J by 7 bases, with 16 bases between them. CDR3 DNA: TGTGCCAGCAGTTACTCAACCGTAGGTGTTGAAGAGCAGTACTTC. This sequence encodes CASSYSTVGVEEQYF.

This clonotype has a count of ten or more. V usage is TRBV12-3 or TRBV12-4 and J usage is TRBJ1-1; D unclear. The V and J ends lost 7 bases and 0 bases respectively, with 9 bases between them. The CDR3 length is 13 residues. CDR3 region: CASTRTLNTEAFF. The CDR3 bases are TGTGCCAGCACCCGGACGTTGAACACTGAAGCTTTCTTT.

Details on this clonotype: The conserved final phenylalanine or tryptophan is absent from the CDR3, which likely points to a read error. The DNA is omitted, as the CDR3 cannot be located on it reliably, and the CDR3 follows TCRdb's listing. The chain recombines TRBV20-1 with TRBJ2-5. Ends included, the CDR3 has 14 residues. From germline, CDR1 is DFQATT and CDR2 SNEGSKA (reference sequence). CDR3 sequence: CSARVWQATETQDY.

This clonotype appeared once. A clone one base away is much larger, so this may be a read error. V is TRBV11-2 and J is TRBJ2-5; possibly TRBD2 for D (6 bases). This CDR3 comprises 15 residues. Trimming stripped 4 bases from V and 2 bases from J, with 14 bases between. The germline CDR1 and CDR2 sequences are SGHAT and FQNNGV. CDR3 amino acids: CASSSAGYKQETQYF. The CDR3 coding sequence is TGTGCCAGCAGCTCGGCGGGATACAAACAAGAGACCCAGTACTTC.

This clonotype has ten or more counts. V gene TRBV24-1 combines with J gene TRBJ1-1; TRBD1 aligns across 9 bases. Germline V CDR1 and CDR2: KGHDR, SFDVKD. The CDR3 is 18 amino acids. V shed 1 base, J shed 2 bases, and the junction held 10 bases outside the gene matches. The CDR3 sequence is CATSDLPRQGGKNTEAFF. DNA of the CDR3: TGTGCCACCAGTGATTTACCAAGACAGGGGGGGAAAAACACTGAAGCTTTCTTT.

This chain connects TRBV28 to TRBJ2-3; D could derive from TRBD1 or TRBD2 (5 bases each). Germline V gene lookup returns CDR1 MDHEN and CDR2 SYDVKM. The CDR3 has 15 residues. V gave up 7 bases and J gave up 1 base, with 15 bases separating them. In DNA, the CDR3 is TGTGCCAGCACCCAAGGGGCCGGGGGCACAGATACGCAGTATTTT. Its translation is CASTQGAGGTDTQYF.

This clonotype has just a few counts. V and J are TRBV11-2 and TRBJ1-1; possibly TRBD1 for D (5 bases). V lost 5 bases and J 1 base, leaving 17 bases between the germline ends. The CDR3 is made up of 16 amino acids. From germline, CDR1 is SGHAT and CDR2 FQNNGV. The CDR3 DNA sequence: TGTGCCAGCAGCCTATCCGACGGGGGTTGGAACACTGAAGCTTTCTTT. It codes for CASSLSDGGWNTEAFF.

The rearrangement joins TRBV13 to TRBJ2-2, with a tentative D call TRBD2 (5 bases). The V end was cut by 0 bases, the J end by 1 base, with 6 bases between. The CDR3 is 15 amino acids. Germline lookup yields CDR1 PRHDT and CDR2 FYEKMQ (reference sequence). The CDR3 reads CASSLGEGNTGELFF. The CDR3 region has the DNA TGTGCCAGCAGCTTAGGAGAGGGGAACACCGGGGAGCTGTTTTTT.

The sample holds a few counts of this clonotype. The CDR3 DNA follows: TGTGCCAGCAGCTCCCGGGACAGGCTCCTCTATGGCTACACCTTC. It yields the protein CASSSRDRLLYGYTF. This rearrangement joins TRBV13 to TRBJ1-2, with TRBD1 matching over 8 bases. This CDR3 is 15 amino acids long. With 4 bases clipped from V and 4 bases from J, the junction kept 8 bases outside the gene matches. Germline CDR1 and CDR2: PRHDT and FYEKMQ (reference sequence).

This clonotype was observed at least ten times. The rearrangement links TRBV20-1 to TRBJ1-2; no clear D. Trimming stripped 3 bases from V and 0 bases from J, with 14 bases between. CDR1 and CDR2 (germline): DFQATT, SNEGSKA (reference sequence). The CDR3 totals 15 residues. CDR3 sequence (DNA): TGCAGTGCTAGTATAGGGCAGTTAGCTAACTATGGCTACACCTTC. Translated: CSASIGQLANYGYTF.

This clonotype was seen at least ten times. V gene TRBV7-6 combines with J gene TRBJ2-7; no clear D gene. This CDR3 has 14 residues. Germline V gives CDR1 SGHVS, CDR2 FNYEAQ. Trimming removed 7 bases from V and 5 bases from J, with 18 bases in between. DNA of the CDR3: TGTGCCAGCACCAGCGAGAGCTTCTCACACGAGCAGTACTTC. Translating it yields CASTSESFSHEQYF.

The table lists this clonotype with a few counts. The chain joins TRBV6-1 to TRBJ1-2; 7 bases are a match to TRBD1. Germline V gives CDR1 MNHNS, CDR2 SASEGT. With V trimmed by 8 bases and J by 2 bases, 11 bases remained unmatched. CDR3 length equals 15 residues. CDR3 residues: CASSRKWDSNYGYTF. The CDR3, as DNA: TGTGCCAGCTCTAGAAAGTGGGACAGCAACTATGGCTACACCTTC.

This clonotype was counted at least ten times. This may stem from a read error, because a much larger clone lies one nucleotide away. The CDR3 reads CASSYKGARGYTF. The CDR3 DNA is TGTGCCAGCAGTTACAAGGGGGCGCGGGGCTACACCTTC. The rearrangement links TRBV6-5 to TRBJ1-2; 7 bases match TRBD1. The CDR3 covers 13 residues. Losses at the gene ends were 2 bases for V and 8 bases for J; bases not matched to a gene: 5. CDR1 is MNHEY, CDR2 SVGAGI, per germline.

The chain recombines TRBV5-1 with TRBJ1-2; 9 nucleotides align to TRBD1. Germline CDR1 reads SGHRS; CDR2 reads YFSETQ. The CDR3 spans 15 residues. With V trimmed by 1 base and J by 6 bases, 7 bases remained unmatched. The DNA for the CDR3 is TGCGCCAGCAGCTTGCTATCACAGGGGGCTGATGGCTACACCTTC. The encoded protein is CASSLLSQGADGYTF.

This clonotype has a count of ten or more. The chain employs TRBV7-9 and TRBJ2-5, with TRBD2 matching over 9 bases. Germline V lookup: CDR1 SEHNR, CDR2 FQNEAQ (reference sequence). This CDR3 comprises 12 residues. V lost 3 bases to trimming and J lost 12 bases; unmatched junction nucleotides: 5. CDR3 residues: CASSLGSGRKYF. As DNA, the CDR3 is TGTGCCAGCAGCTTGGGTAGCGGGAGAAAGTACTTC.

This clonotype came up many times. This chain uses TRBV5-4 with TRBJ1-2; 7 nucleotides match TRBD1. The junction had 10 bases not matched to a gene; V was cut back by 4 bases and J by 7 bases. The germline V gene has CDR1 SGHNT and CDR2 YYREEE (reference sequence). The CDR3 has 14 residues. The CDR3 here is CASSTGTGARGYTF. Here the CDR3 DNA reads TGTGCCAGCAGCACGGGAACAGGGGCCCGTGGCTACACCTTC.

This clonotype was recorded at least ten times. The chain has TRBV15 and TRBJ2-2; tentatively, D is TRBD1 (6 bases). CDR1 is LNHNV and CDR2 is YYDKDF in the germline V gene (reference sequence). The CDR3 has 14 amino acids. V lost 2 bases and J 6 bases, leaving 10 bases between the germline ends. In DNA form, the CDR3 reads TGTGCCACCAGCAGACGACAGGTTTCCGGGGAGCTGTTTTTT. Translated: CATSRRQVSGELFF.